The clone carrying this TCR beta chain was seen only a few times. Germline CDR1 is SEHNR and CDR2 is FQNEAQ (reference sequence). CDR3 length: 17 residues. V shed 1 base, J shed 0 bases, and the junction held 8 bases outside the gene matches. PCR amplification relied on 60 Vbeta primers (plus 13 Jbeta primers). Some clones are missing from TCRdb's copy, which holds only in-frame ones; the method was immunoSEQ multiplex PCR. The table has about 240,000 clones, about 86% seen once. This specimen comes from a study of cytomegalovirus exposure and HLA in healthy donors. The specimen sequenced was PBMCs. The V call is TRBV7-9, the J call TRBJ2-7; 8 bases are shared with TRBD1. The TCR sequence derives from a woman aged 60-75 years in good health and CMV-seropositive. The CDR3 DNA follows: TGTGCCAGCAGCTTAGGCTCCGGGACAGGTTACTCCTACGAGCAGTACTTC. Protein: CASSLGSGTGYSYEQYF.